The clone carrying this TCR beta chain was seen a handful of times. No antigen is known for it. The method was immunoSEQ multiplex PCR; TCRdb's version includes in-frame clones alone and lacks a portion of them. This sample has around 120,000 clones; around 96% occur once, and the top ten carry 0.02% to 0.03%. These data come from a study of human thymus T cells. Thymus tissue was removed during corrective cardiac surgery. General study findings and limits: An apparent bias in V and J gene usage was seen in thymic and blood repertoires. Unrelated individuals had highly overlapping thymic repertoires, as reported in related research.

The CDR3 has 13 amino acids. Germline assignment: CDR1 SGHDT and CDR2 YYEEEE. Trimming removed 2 bases at V and 7 bases at J, with 10 bases between. The sequencing sample was made of thymus tissue. This chain joins TRBV5-6 and TRBJ1-5; D is uncertain. This sequence originates from a boy younger than two with a congenital heart defect but otherwise immunologically healthy. The CDR3 DNA reads as TGTGCCAGCAGCTTTGGAGGGCAGCAGCCCCAGCATTTT. The encoded protein is CASSFGGQQPQHF.